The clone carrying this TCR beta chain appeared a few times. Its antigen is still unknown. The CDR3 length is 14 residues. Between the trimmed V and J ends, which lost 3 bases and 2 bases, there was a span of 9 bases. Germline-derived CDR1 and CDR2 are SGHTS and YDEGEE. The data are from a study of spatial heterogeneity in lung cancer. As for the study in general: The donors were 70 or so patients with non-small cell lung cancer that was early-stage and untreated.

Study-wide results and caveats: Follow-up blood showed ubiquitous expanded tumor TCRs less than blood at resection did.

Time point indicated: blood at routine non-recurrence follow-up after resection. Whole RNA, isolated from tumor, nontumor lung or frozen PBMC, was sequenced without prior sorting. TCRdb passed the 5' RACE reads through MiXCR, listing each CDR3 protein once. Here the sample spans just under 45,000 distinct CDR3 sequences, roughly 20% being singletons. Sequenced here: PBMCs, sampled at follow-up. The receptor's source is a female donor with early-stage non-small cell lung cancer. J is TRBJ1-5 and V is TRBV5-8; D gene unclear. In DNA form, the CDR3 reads TGTGCCAGCAGCTCCGTCTGGGGCAATCAGCCCCAGCATTTT. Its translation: CASSSVWGNQPQHF.